The 21 T cell receptor beta chains listed next were all sequenced from one sample in a study of T cell clones after liver transplantation. Generated by immunoSEQ multiplex PCR, the TCRdb table keeps only in-frame clones and is missing some. The data show roughly 67,000 clones, 80% to 95% seen once. Source: CD4+ T cells from blood, taken less than 26 months after liver transplant. The receptor set was obtained from a human patient who received a liver transplant. The graft donor may have given rise to some T cells.

The chain joins TRBV28 to TRBJ2-7; the match to TRBD1 covers 10 bases. From germline, CDR1 is MDHEN and CDR2 SYDVKM. V dropped 5 bases and J dropped 3; count of bases not matched to a gene: 7. This CDR3 spans 15 amino acids. Written as DNA, the CDR3 is TGTGCCAGCAGTGTCACGGGACAGGGGCGCTACGAGCAGTACTTC. Translated: CASSVTGQGRYEQYF.

The genes are TRBV6-6 and TRBJ1-2; D is unclear. The CDR3 totals 16 residues. V was clipped by 6 bases and J by 4 bases, with 21 bases between them. Germline lookup yields CDR1 MNHNY and CDR2 SVGAGI (reference sequence). CDR3 nucleotides: TGTGCCAGCAGCCGCACCGGTGAAGGCTTATCCTATGGCTACACCTTC. This gives the protein CASSRTGEGLSYGYTF.

The chain links TRBV5-6 to TRBJ2-7; D is ambiguous. The ends were cut back, 0 bases at V and 8 bases at J, with 9 bases in the middle. Germline V gene data show CDR1 as SGHDT and CDR2 as YYEEEE. The CDR3 contains 12 residues. The CDR3, as DNA: TGTGCCAGCAGCTTGGGCTCCCCACAGCAGTACTTC. Its protein product is CASSLGSPQQYF. The full variable domain, completed using reference TRBV5-6 and TRBJ2-7, is DAGVTQSPTHLIKTRGQQVTLRCSPKSGHDTVSWYQQALGQGPQFIFQYYEEEERQRGNFPDRFSGHQFPNYSSELNVNALLLGDSALYLCASSLGSPQQYFGPGTRLTVT.

The chain combines TRBV28 with TRBJ2-1, with D perhaps being TRBD1 or TRBD2 (5 bases each). Trimming took 7 bases from V and 2 from J, leaving 15 bases between them. CDR3 length equals 15 residues. Germline V gene lookup returns CDR1 MDHEN and CDR2 SYDVKM. CDR3 loop: CASTTGRITYNEQFF. The CDR3 nucleotides read TGTGCCAGCACCACGGGACGGATCACCTACAATGAGCAGTTCTTC.

CDR3 residues: CASSSIAGGDTGELFF. The CDR3 nucleotides are TGTGCCAGCAGTTCCATAGCGGGAGGAGACACCGGGGAGCTGTTTTTT. The J gene is TRBJ2-2, the V gene TRBV28; 10 bases align to TRBD2. This CDR3 contains 16 residues. Germline CDR1 reads MDHEN; CDR2 reads SYDVKM. Unmatched junction bases numbered 5, after V lost 4 bases and J lost 3 bases.

CDR3 loop: CASRGYNEQFF. CDR3 nucleotide sequence: TGTGCCAGTAGAGGGTACAATGAGCAGTTCTTC. This sequence joins TRBV19 and TRBJ2-1; D gene ambiguous. V was cut by 6 bases and J by 4 bases, with 4 bases left in between. The CDR3 consists of 11 residues. Per germline, CDR1 LNHDA and CDR2 SQIVND (reference sequence).

The chain has TRBV27 and TRBJ2-5; TRBD1 or TRBD2 may be the D gene (5 bases each). The J call is in doubt because the DNA end fits TRBJ2-7 better. Germline CDR1 and CDR2: MNHEY and SMNVEV (reference sequence). The CDR3 covers 17 residues. DNA of the CDR3: TGTGCCAGCAGTAAGAAAATAGGGACCGCAAGCTTCTACGAGCAGTACTTC. It yields the protein CASSKKIGTASFYEQYF.

This chain uses TRBV28 with TRBJ1-4; maybe TRBD1 (6 bases). The germline gives CDR1 MDHEN, CDR2 SYDVKM. The CDR3 is 15 residues long. Trimming cost V 1 base and J 8 bases, with 14 bases left between them. CDR3 bases: TGTGCCAGCAGTTTATTCAGGGGCGGAGAGGAAAAACTGTTTTTT. This sequence encodes CASSLFRGGEEKLFF.

V and J are TRBV7-2 and TRBJ2-3, with 10 bases that match TRBD2. Looked up from germline, CDR1 is SGHTA and CDR2 is FQGNSA. With V trimmed by 5 bases and J by 1 base, 3 bases remained unmatched. The CDR3 sequence is 15 residues long. CDR3 in amino acids: CASSAGTSGTDTQYF. As DNA, the CDR3 is TGTGCCAGCAGCGCAGGGACTAGCGGCACAGATACGCAGTATTTT.

V usage is TRBV21-1 and J usage is TRBJ2-4; the table's D call of TRBD1 was not tested on the DNA. TRBV21-1 is a pseudogene locus. The CDR3 runs to 16 residues. CDR3: CASSKVTEELKGAQYF. CDR3 bases: TGTGCCAGCAGCAAAGTCACGGAAGAGTTGAAGGGGGCTCAGTACTTC.

This clone was found once. The chain links TRBV19 to TRBJ2-3; 14 bases are a match to TRBD2. From germline, CDR1 is LNHDA and CDR2 SQIVND (reference sequence). The length of the CDR3 is 15 residues. After removal of 5 bases from V and 5 bases from J, the junction contained 3 bases not matched to a gene. CDR3 in amino acids: CASSVGLAGGDTQYF. As DNA, the CDR3 is TGTGCCAGTAGTGTTGGACTAGCGGGAGGAGATACGCAGTATTTT.

The chain has TRBV28 and TRBJ1-5, with D perhaps TRBD1 (5 bases). The germline CDR1 and CDR2 sequences are MDHEN and SYDVKM. The CDR3 is 14 amino acids. V lost 5 bases to trimming and J lost 4 bases, with 12 bases between them. The CDR3 region is CASSKGAGNQPQHF. The CDR3 DNA sequence: TGTGCCAGCAGTAAAGGGGCCGGGAATCAGCCCCAGCATTTT.

This chain connects TRBV12-2 to TRBJ2-7; no DNA check was done on the table's D call, TRBD1. TRBV12-2 is a listed pseudogene. The CDR3 spans 19 residues. The CDR3 nucleotides read TGTGCAAGTCGCTTAATAGGTGACAGGGCTTTACCGGCGAGTTACGAGCAGTACTTC. It encodes CASRLIGDRALPASYEQYF.

V and J are TRBV11-3 and TRBJ2-2; no firm D call. The CDR3 consists of 15 residues. V shed 3 bases and J shed 4 bases, with 12 bases lying between them. The germline V gene encodes CDR1 SGHNT and CDR2 YENEEA. CDR3 bases: TGTGCCAGCAGCTTCTCCCGGGCTGGCACCGGGGAGCTGTTTTTT. This translates into CASSFSRAGTGELFF.

Notes on this clone: In the same sample, other DNA sequences code for this CDR3. This chain uses TRBV5-1 with TRBJ1-1, with D perhaps TRBD1 (5 bases). Trimming left V 2 bases short and J 1 base short, with 12 bases between. CDR1 is SGHRS, CDR2 YFSETQ, per germline. The CDR3 has 15 amino acids. As DNA, the CDR3 is TGCGCCAGCAGCTTAACAGGCTCGGGGAACACTGAAGCTTTCTTT. Translating gives CASSLTGSGNTEAFF.

V usage is TRBV10-2 and J usage is TRBJ2-5, with 10 nucleotides matching TRBD2. The V gene end was trimmed by 4 bases and the J gene end by 5 bases; junction bases not matched to a gene: 7. The CDR3 has 15 residues. Germline loops: CDR1 WSHSY, CDR2 SAAADI. The DNA of the CDR3 is TGCGCCAGCAGTGCCCAGCGGGAGGGCCAGGAGACCCAGTACTTC. Its protein is CASSAQREGQETQYF.

The chain uses TRBV19 and TRBJ1-3, with D hard to call. Germline V gene data show CDR1 as LNHDA and CDR2 as SQIVND (reference sequence). The CDR3 runs 14 residues. The V and J ends lost 5 bases and 4 bases respectively, with 12 bases between them. In DNA, the CDR3 is TGTGCCAGTAGTGAGGAGGGCCCGGGAAACACCATATATTTT. Translated: CASSEEGPGNTIYF.

V is TRBV2 and J is TRBJ2-7; no clear D. V gave up 5 bases and J gave up 1 base, with 3 bases separating them. CDR1 and CDR2 (germline): SNHLY, FYNNEI. This CDR3 region has 11 residues. The DNA of the CDR3 is TGTGCCAGCAGTCGGTCCTACGAGCAGTACTTC. This codes for CASSRSYEQYF.

V and J are TRBV20-1 and TRBJ1-1; unclear D gene. Germline CDR1 and CDR2: DFQATT and SNEGSKA (reference sequence). The length of the CDR3 is 10 residues. The V end was cut by 7 bases, the J end by 2 bases, with 5 bases between. The CDR3 DNA follows: TGCAGTGTCGGTAACACTGAAGCTTTCTTT. This codes for CSVGNTEAFF.

The CDR3 protein is CASSLVGQETQYF. Here the CDR3 DNA reads TGTGCCAGCAGCTTAGTCGGCCAAGAGACCCAGTACTTC. The J gene is TRBJ2-5, the V gene TRBV7-3; D is undetermined. Between the trimmed V and J ends, which lost 2 bases and 1 base, there was a span of 5 bases. This CDR3 is built from 13 residues. Germline V lookup: CDR1 SGHTA, CDR2 FQGTGA.

The gene calls are TRBV11-3 and TRBJ2-7; possibly TRBD1 for D (7 bases). V was shortened by 6 bases and J by 6 bases, with 21 bases between the two germline ends. Looked up from germline, CDR1 is SGHNT and CDR2 is YENEEA. This CDR3 has 15 amino acids. The CDR3 here is CASRGTGIQGGEQYF. The CDR3 DNA reads TGTGCCAGCAGGGGAACCGGGATCCAGGGGGGCGAGCAGTACTTC.